These 7 T cell receptor beta chains came from one sample sequenced in a study of cytomegalovirus exposure and HLA in healthy donors. The primer mix had 60 Vbeta and 13 Jbeta primers. Some clones are missing from TCRdb's copy, which holds only in-frame ones; the method was immunoSEQ multiplex PCR. The sample has approximately 140,000 clones, around 77% seen once; the top ten hold roughly 2.2%. Sequencing used PBMCs. These receptors all stem from a young man in good health and CMV-seronegative.

The chain links TRBV2 to TRBJ2-7; 8 nucleotides match TRBD1. The CDR3 is made up of 16 amino acids. Looked up from germline, CDR1 is SNHLY and CDR2 is FYNNEI. The V and J ends lost 6 bases and 0 bases, in that order; junction bases with no gene match: 10. For the CDR3, the DNA is TGTGCCAGCAGCGTGAGACAGGGGTCTAGCTCCTACGAGCAGTACTTC. Translating gives CASSVRQGSSSYEQYF.

Here the CDR3 reads CASSSQGYGYTF. As DNA, the CDR3 is TGTGCCAGCAGCTCGCAGGGCTATGGCTACACCTTC. The chain couples TRBV5-5 to TRBJ1-2; perhaps TRBD1 as D (5 bases). The V and J ends lost 3 bases and 4 bases respectively, with 7 bases between them. This CDR3 is built from 12 residues. Germline V gene lookup returns CDR1 SGHKS and CDR2 YYEKEE (reference sequence).

This clone came up once. The chain carries TRBV20-1 and TRBJ2-7; D gene uncertain. This CDR3 is built from 11 residues. V lost 4 bases, J lost 3 bases, and 7 bases lay in between. Germline lookup yields CDR1 DFQATT and CDR2 SNEGSKA (reference sequence). The CDR3 DNA follows: TGCAGTGCTAATGAGCGCTACGAGCAGTACTTC. The encoded protein is CSANERYEQYF.

This clone was observed a few times. Other nucleotide sequences from this sample produce the same CDR3. V gene TRBV5-4 combines with J gene TRBJ1-1; TRBD1 is a possible D gene (5 bases). V was shortened by 0 bases and J by 0 bases, with 6 bases between the two germline ends. In germline, CDR1 is SGHNT, CDR2 YYREEE (reference sequence). This CDR3 is 14 amino acids long. CDR3 residues: CASSLDRLNTEAFF. The DNA of the CDR3 is TGTGCCAGCAGCTTGGACAGGCTGAACACTGAAGCTTTCTTT. Combining the CDR3 with reference TRBV5-4 and TRBJ1-1 gives the whole variable domain ETGVTQSPTHLIKTRGQQVTLRCSSQSGHNTVSWYQQALGQGPQFIFQYYREEENGRGNFPPRFSGLQFPNYSSELNVNALELDDSALYLCASSLDRLNTEAFFGQGTRLTVV.

The rearrangement joins TRBV28 to TRBJ1-1, with TRBD1 as a possible D gene (6 bases). Trimming left V 6 bases short and J 4 bases short, with 9 bases between. The germline gives CDR1 MDHEN, CDR2 SYDVKM. The CDR3 is 12 residues long. This chain's CDR3 is CASSYRATEAFF. Here the CDR3 DNA reads TGTGCCAGCAGCTACAGGGCCACTGAAGCTTTCTTT. The full variable domain, its missing parts supplied by reference TRBV28 and TRBJ1-1, is DVKVTQSSRYLVKRTGEKVFLECVQDMDHENMFWYRQDPGLGLRLIYFSYDVKMKEKGDIPEGYSVSREKKERFSLILESASTNQTSMYLCASSYRATEAFFGQGTRLTVV.

The rearrangement joins TRBV4-1 to TRBJ2-5, with TRBD2 identical over 7 bases. V gave up 6 bases and J gave up 5 bases; unmatched junction bases: 15. The germline V gene encodes CDR1 MGHRA and CDR2 YSYEKL. This CDR3 spans 16 amino acids. For the CDR3, the DNA is TGCGCCAGCAGGCCGACTAGCTCCGCAACGCGGGAGACCCAGTACTTC. It codes for CASRPTSSATRETQYF.

The chain carries TRBV29-1 and TRBJ2-7; the D gene is possibly TRBD1 (7 bases). There are 14 residues in the CDR3. The germline CDR1 and CDR2 sequences are SQVTM and ANQGSEA. Deletions cut 2 bases from V and 3 bases from J, with 14 bases between. CDR3 nucleotide sequence: TGCAGCGTTGAACGGCCAGGGGGAGGCTACGAGCAGTACTTC. It is translated as CSVERPGGGYEQYF.